The 24 T cell receptor beta chains below all came from one sample that was sequenced in a study of blood T cell repertoires in COVID-19. The method was immunoSEQ multiplex PCR; TCRdb's version includes in-frame clones alone and lacks a portion of them. The table records roughly 340,000 clones, 87% of them present only once. Sequenced input: PBMCs or T cells enriched from blood (not recorded which). These receptors were collected from a man aged 35 to 55 in a cohort exposed to, infected with or recovered from COVID-19 (not recorded which).

CDR3 nucleotides: TGTGCCAGCAGCTACCCAGGGGAGAAGGGGGAGCAGTACTTC. As protein: CASSYPGEKGEQYF. V gene TRBV11-2 combines with J gene TRBJ2-7, with a tentative D call TRBD1 (6 bases). Germline V gene sequence: CDR1 SGHAT, CDR2 FQNNGV. This CDR3 has 14 amino acids. Deletions cut 4 bases from V and 7 bases from J, with 17 bases between.

The genes are TRBV10-3 and TRBJ2-2; 10 bases map to TRBD2. Per germline, CDR1 ENHRY and CDR2 SYGVKD. V was clipped by 4 bases and J by 6 bases; unmatched bases: 8. The CDR3 sequence is 16 residues long. CDR3 sequence (DNA): TGTGCCATCAGTGGCGCTAGCGGGAGTGTCGCCGGGGAGCTGTTTTTT. Its translation is CAISGASGSVAGELFF.

This chain links TRBV28 with TRBJ1-2; tentative D call: TRBD1 (5 bases). Germline V gives CDR1 MDHEN, CDR2 SYDVKM. V lost 5 bases to trimming and J lost 4 bases, with 17 bases between them. The CDR3 loop spans 15 amino acids. The CDR3 reads CASSPRWGESYGYTF. The CDR3, as DNA: TGTGCCAGCAGTCCCCGGTGGGGGGAATCCTATGGCTACACCTTC.

This chain connects TRBV29-1 to TRBJ2-5; 10 nucleotides match TRBD1. Trimming at V came to 7 bases and at J to 3 bases, leaving 5 bases not matched to a gene. The germline CDR1 and CDR2 sequences are SQVTM and ANQGSEA. The CDR3 totals 13 residues. CDR3 in DNA: TGCAGCGAAACCGGGACAGGGGAAGAGACCCAGTACTTC. Translated, it gives CSETGTGEETQYF.

The chain recombines TRBV6-5 with TRBJ2-5, with 9 bases fitting TRBD1. CDR1 is MNHEY, CDR2 SVGAGI, per germline. V trimming: 0 bases; J trimming: 1 base; junction bases outside the gene matches: 3. This CDR3 is 16 amino acids long. Here the CDR3 DNA reads TGTGCCAGCAGTTACTCGGGGACAGGGCCCCAAGAGACCCAGTACTTC. Its protein product is CASSYSGTGPQETQYF.

This clone showed up just a few times. V is TRBV10-1 and J is TRBJ2-1, with 10 bases matching TRBD2. The V gene end was trimmed by 6 bases and the J gene end by 5 bases; junction bases not matched to a gene: 7. Germline V gene lookup returns CDR1 WNHNN and CDR2 SYGVQD (reference sequence). The length of the CDR3 is 15 residues. The CDR3 reads CASRPSGSQDNEQFF. DNA of the CDR3: TGCGCCAGCAGACCTAGCGGGAGTCAAGACAATGAGCAGTTCTTC.

The chain has TRBV6-4 and TRBJ2-3; 8 nucleotides agree with TRBD2. V dropped 6 bases and J dropped 5; count of bases not matched to a gene: 7. This CDR3 contains 14 residues. Looked up from germline, CDR1 is MRHNA and CDR2 is SNTAGT. The CDR3 DNA follows: TGTGCCAGCAGCCCGGGACTAGGATTAGATACGCAGTATTTT. Residues: CASSPGLGLDTQYF.

The chain joins TRBV19 to TRBJ1-5; a weak D match, TRBD1 (6 bases). V shed 3 bases and J shed 3 bases, with 15 bases lying between them. The CDR3 contains 16 residues. CDR1 LNHDA and CDR2 SQIVND come from the germline V gene (reference sequence). This CDR3 is CASSMRIQGNNQPQHF. In DNA form, the CDR3 reads TGTGCCAGTAGTATGAGAATACAGGGAAACAATCAGCCCCAGCATTTT.

The V gene is TRBV6-5, the J gene TRBJ2-1; 10 bases align to TRBD2. V was clipped by 5 bases and J by 3 bases; unmatched bases: 4. The CDR3 contains 15 residues. The germline V gene has CDR1 MNHEY and CDR2 SVGAGI. In DNA form, the CDR3 reads TGTGCCAGCAGTCAGGGACTAGCGCTCTACAATGAGCAGTTCTTC. Protein: CASSQGLALYNEQFF.

This clone was seen just once. The chain combines TRBV9 with TRBJ1-1; D might be TRBD1 (5 bases). The CDR3 spans 16 residues. V was pared by 0 bases and J by 2 bases, with 14 bases between. Germline V gives CDR1 SGDLS, CDR2 YYNGEE. CDR3 DNA sequence: TGTGCCAGCAGCGTAGGTGACAGTAGGCTCAACACTGAAGCTTTCTTT. Residues: CASSVGDSRLNTEAFF.

This clone was counted a single time. The genes are TRBV5-5 and TRBJ1-1; TRBD1 agrees at 7 bases. The CDR3 totals 15 residues. Germline assignment: CDR1 SGHKS and CDR2 YYEKEE (reference sequence). The V segment lost 4 bases and the J segment 1 base; nucleotides outside the gene matches: 7. This chain's CDR3 is CASSAWTGQNTEAFF. Here the CDR3 DNA reads TGTGCCAGCAGCGCCTGGACAGGTCAGAACACTGAAGCTTTCTTT.

The CDR3 nucleotides are TGTGCCAGCAGCCATTTAAGGAGACAGGGGCCAAATGAGCAGTTCTTC. Translation gives CASSHLRRQGPNEQFF. The chain links TRBV3-1 (or the pseudogene TRBV3-2) to TRBJ2-1; 8 nucleotides match TRBD1. Germline lookup yields CDR1 LGHDT and CDR2 YNNKEL (reference sequence). This CDR3 contains 16 residues. V was clipped by 3 bases and J by 7 bases; unmatched bases: 11.

This rearrangement joins TRBV7-2 to TRBJ1-1, with no clear D. Trimming shortened V by 3 bases and J by 5 bases, and 10 bases separated the two germline ends. Germline V lookup: CDR1 SGHTA, CDR2 FQGNSA. This CDR3 contains 13 residues. The CDR3 loop is CASSFTGATEAFF. CDR3 bases: TGTGCCAGCAGCTTTACGGGTGCAACTGAAGCTTTCTTT.

The CDR3 coding sequence is TGTGCCAGCAGCTTGGGACTGAAGGACAATGAGCAGTTCTTC. Its translation is CASSLGLKDNEQFF. This chain joins TRBV7-3 and TRBJ2-1, with D possibly TRBD2 on 6 matching bases. Germline loops: CDR1 SGHTA, CDR2 FQGTGA. The CDR3 consists of 14 residues. V was cut by 3 bases and J by 5 bases, with 11 bases left in between.

The gene calls are TRBV14 and TRBJ2-7; D may be TRBD2 (5 bases). V was pared by 3 bases and J by 7 bases, with 13 bases between. Germline CDR1 is SGHDN and CDR2 is FVKESK. This CDR3 comprises 13 residues. The CDR3 DNA is TGTGCCAGCAGCCATACGGGGAGTAGAGAGCAGTACTTC. Protein: CASSHTGSREQYF.

This clone was counted a few times. The rearrangement joins TRBV5-4 to TRBJ1-2; TRBD1 agrees at 12 bases. J was trimmed by 6 bases and V by 3 bases; bases with no gene match: 6. The germline gives CDR1 SGHNT, CDR2 YYREEE (reference sequence). CDR3 length: 15 amino acids. The CDR3 bases are TGTGCCAGCAGCTCTCCGGGACAGGGGGCAGATGGCTACACCTTC. This translates into CASSSPGQGADGYTF.

The V call is TRBV30, the J call TRBJ2-2, with 8 bases lining up with TRBD1. The CDR3 runs 15 residues. Losses at the gene ends were 4 bases for V and 2 bases for J; bases not matched to a gene: 6. In germline, CDR1 is GTSNPN, CDR2 SVGIG (reference sequence). The CDR3 loop reads CAWTGGRSNTGELFF. CDR3 in DNA: TGTGCCTGGACAGGGGGCCGCTCAAACACCGGGGAGCTGTTTTTT.

In regard to this clone: Other nucleotide sequences from this sample produce the same CDR3. The genes are TRBV6-5 and TRBJ1-2; D is perhaps TRBD1 (6 bases). The V gene's germline CDR1 is MNHEY and CDR2 SVGAGI. The CDR3 extends over 15 amino acids. The V and J ends lost 0 bases and 3 bases respectively, with 11 bases between them. The CDR3 is CASSYSAKGDYGYTF. The CDR3 DNA reads TGTGCCAGCAGTTACTCCGCTAAGGGGGACTATGGCTACACCTTC.

This clone turned up a few times. V and J are TRBV19 and TRBJ2-2; tentatively, D is TRBD1 (5 bases). Germline CDR1 and CDR2: LNHDA and SQIVND (reference sequence). The CDR3 totals 15 residues. Deletions cut 5 bases from V and 6 bases from J, with 16 bases between. Here the CDR3 reads CASSYSAGIPGELFF. The CDR3 nucleotides are TGTGCCAGTAGTTATAGTGCAGGGATCCCCGGGGAGCTGTTTTTT.

The V call is TRBV5-1, the J call TRBJ1-1; D might be TRBD1 (6 bases). Germline lookup yields CDR1 SGHRS and CDR2 YFSETQ. V gave up 4 bases and J gave up 0 bases, with 13 bases separating them. The CDR3 totals 15 residues. This CDR3 reads CASSGGATMNTEAFF. In DNA, the CDR3 is TGCGCCAGCAGCGGGGGGGCCACCATGAACACTGAAGCTTTCTTT.

The chain joins TRBV15 to TRBJ1-2; 8 bases align to TRBD1. Germline V CDR1 and CDR2: LNHNV, YYDKDF (reference sequence). The V segment lost 0 bases and the J segment 2 bases; nucleotides outside the gene matches: 8. CDR3 length: 17 amino acids. This CDR3 is CATSRDRGTGANYGYTF. The CDR3 DNA reads as TGTGCCACCAGCAGAGACCGCGGGACAGGCGCGAACTATGGCTACACCTTC. Based on the CDR3 plus reference TRBV15 and TRBJ1-2, the full variable domain is DAMVIQNPRYQVTQFGKPVTLSCSQTLNHNVMYWYQQKSSQAPKLLFHYYDKDFNNEADTPDNFQSRRPNTSFCFLDIRSPGLGDTAMYLCATSRDRGTGANYGYTFGSGTRLTVV.

V and J are TRBV12-3 or TRBV12-4 and TRBJ2-3; TRBD2 matches 7 bases. This CDR3 has 13 amino acids. V lost 6 bases, J lost 4 bases, and 4 bases stayed unmatched. The CDR3 nucleotides read TGTGCCAGCAGCCCGACTAGCCCAGATACGCAGTATTTT. It is translated as CASSPTSPDTQYF.

The chain employs TRBV3-1 (or the pseudogene TRBV3-2) and TRBJ2-5, with 10 bases aligning to TRBD2. Germline loops: CDR1 LGHDT, CDR2 YNNKEL (reference sequence). CDR3 length equals 15 residues. V lost 5 bases and J lost 2; bases outside the gene matches: 5. The CDR3 protein is CASSSSGSLQETQYF. The CDR3 DNA follows: TGTGCCAGCAGCTCTAGCGGGAGCCTTCAAGAGACCCAGTACTTC.

The gene calls are TRBV29-1 and TRBJ1-2; 8 bases fit TRBD1. Germline CDR1 reads SQVTM; CDR2 reads ANQGSEA. The CDR3 loop spans 12 amino acids. V shed 5 bases and J 4 bases; nucleotides not matched to a gene: 3. CDR3 loop: CSVPRGLYGYTF. The CDR3 nucleotides are TGCAGCGTTCCCAGGGGGCTCTATGGCTACACCTTC.